The present entry profiles one TCR beta chain with its context. The data derive from a study of T cell changes during pregnancy in multiple sclerosis. The germline V gene encodes CDR1 SGHKS and CDR2 YYEKEE (reference sequence). The CDR3 runs 15 residues. Trimming took 5 bases from V and 4 from J; bases not matched to a gene: 11. Here immunoSEQ multiplex PCR was the method, and the copy in TCRdb shows in-frame clones only, minus some. The top ten clones hold 0.35% to 0.45% of a sample with about 75,000 clones, about 93% of them seen once. The rearrangement uses TRBV5-5 and TRBJ1-1; 7 bases fit TRBD1. The sample was CD4+ T cells from peripheral blood mononuclear cells, taken before pregnancy. This clonotype originated in a female donor with multiple sclerosis, enrolled in a pregnancy study. The CDR3 protein is CASSLLTGPFTEAFF. The CDR3 DNA sequence: TGTGCCAGCAGTTTGTTGACAGGGCCTTTCACTGAAGCTTTCTTT.